This T cell receptor beta chain was identified in a study of T cell changes during pregnancy in multiple sclerosis. Germline CDR1 reads KGHSH; CDR2 reads LQKENI. The CDR3 runs 14 residues. V dropped 3 bases and J dropped 3; count of bases not matched to a gene: 4. This table comes from immunoSEQ multiplex PCR, and its TCRdb copy is limited to in-frame clones, with some not included. This repertoire shows about 30,000 clones, around 90% found once; its top ten account for around 0.4%. Sequencing was performed on CD4+ T cells from peripheral blood mononuclear cells, taken in the second trimester of pregnancy. The V call is TRBV18, the J call TRBJ2-5; 7 positions match TRBD1. This sequence was found in a female donor in good health, enrolled as a control in a pregnancy study. The CDR3 here is CASSPGTVKETQYF. The CDR3 DNA is TGTGCCAGCTCACCGGGGACAGTAAAAGAGACCCAGTACTTC.